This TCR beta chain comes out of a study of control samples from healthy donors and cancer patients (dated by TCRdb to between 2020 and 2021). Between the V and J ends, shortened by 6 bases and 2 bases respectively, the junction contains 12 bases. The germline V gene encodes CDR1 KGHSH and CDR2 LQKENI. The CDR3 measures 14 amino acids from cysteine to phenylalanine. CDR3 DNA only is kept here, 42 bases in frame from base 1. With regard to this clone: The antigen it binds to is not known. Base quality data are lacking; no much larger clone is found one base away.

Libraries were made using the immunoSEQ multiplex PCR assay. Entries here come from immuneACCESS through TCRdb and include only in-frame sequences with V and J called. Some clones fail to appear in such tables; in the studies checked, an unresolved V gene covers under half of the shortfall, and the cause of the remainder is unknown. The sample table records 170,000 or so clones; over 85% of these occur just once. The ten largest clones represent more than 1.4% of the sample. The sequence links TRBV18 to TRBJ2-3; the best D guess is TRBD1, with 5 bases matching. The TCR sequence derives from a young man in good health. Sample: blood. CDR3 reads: CASSRQGDTDTQYF. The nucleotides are TGTGCCAGCTCTCGGCAGGGTGACACAGATACGCAGTATTTT.